This TCR beta chain was found in a study of CDR3 diversity in severe acne. Each CDR3 protein is one row after TCRdb ran MiXCR on the PCR reads. The sample has over 100,000 distinct CDR3 sequences, about half seen once. Losses at the gene ends were 1 base for V and 7 bases for J; bases not matched to a gene: 13. The CDR3 has 17 residues. Per the germline V gene, CDR1 is DFQATT and CDR2 is SNEGSKA (reference sequence). This clonotype was seen repeatedly, ten times or more. Sequencing used blood. The genes are TRBV20-1 and TRBJ2-1; 10 bases line up with TRBD2. The source of this sequence is a male donor with acne. The CDR3 bases are TGCAGTGCTAGAGGCTGGGGTGTTAGGACTAGCGGAAATGAGCAGTTCTTC. Translation gives CSARGWGVRTSGNEQFF.